A selection of T cell receptor beta chains follows, all from one sample in a study of identical twins. Via MiXCR, TCRdb re-called the 5' RACE reads, giving one row per CDR3 protein. This table holds 400,000 to 550,000 distinct CDR3 sequences, roughly an eighth found once. The sample was also reused in another study, on yellow fever vaccine responses in identical twins.

Material for sequencing was CD4+ T cells sorted from blood. The receptors originated from a woman between 18 and 29 years old in good health. Both conserved end residues are part of each CDR3. Fields, in order: J gene, clone size, V gene, D gene, CDR3 protein, CDR3 DNA. D genes are given only for firm matches. The listing skips clone size in some rows; elsewhere it reads once, few, many or a size class.

>TRBJ1-5|NA|TRBV4-2|NA
CASSQEGSRGKQPQHF
TGTGCCAGCAGCCAAGAGGGCTCTCGGGGGAAGCAGCCCCAGCATTTT
>TRBJ2-1|NA|TRBV11-1|TRBD2
CASSRTSGLPEQFF
TGTGCCAGCAGCAGGACTAGCGGTCTTCCTGAGCAGTTCTTC
>TRBJ1-2|few|TRBV7-9|NA
CASSSPGKTQNYGYTF
TGTGCCAGCAGCTCACCGGGAAAGACACAAAACTATGGCTACACCTTC
>TRBJ2-3|few|TRBV28|NA
CASSFRLIVGQYF
TGTGCCAGCAGTTTCCGCCTGATAGTCGGGCAGTATTTT
>TRBJ1-2|NA|TRBV12-3/TRBV12-4|NA
CASNLNVGVVGGYTF
TGTGCCAGCAATTTGAATGTGGGGGTTGTCGGTGGCTACACCTTC
>TRBJ2-2|NA|TRBV20-1|NA
CSARGQKNTGELFF
TGCAGTGCTAGAGGTCAGAAAAACACCGGGGAGCTGTTTTTT
>TRBJ2-7|few|TRBV27|NA
CASSLAANTYEQYF
TGTGCCAGCAGTTTAGCAGCGAACACCTACGAGCAGTACTTC
>TRBJ2-7|NA|TRBV6-5|NA
CASSYSLARSSYEQYF
TGTGCCAGCAGTTACTCGCTAGCGCGATCCTCCTACGAGCAGTACTTC
>TRBJ2-4|NA|TRBV10-1|NA
CASSERKGENSIQYF
TGCGCCAGCAGTGAGAGGAAGGGTGAGAATAGCATTCAGTACTTC
>TRBJ1-2|few|TRBV29-1|TRBD1
CSVATGNYGYTF
TGCAGCGTAGCGACAGGGAACTATGGCTACACCTTC
>TRBJ2-7|NA|TRBV7-2|TRBD1
CASRASGTGYEQYF
TGTGCCAGCAGGGCTTCCGGGACAGGCTACGAGCAGTACTTC
>TRBJ1-6|many|TRBV3-1|NA
CASRPKEEGSSPLHF
TGTGCCAGCAGACCTAAGGAGGAGGGAAGTTCACCCCTCCACTTT
>TRBJ2-1|NA|TRBV28|NA
CASRTTYNKQFF
TGTGCCAGCAGGACTACTTACAATAAGCAGTTCTTC
>TRBJ2-3|few|TRBV20-1|TRBD2
CSARVRLAGLGSTDTQYF
TGCAGTGCTAGAGTGAGACTAGCGGGACTTGGGAGCACAGATACGCAGTATTTT
>TRBJ2-1|many|TRBV12-3/TRBV12-4|NA
CASSIQGLSNEQFF
TGTGCCAGCAGTATCCAGGGGCTATCCAATGAGCAGTTCTTC
>TRBJ2-5|few|TRBV11-2|TRBD2
CASSYWTSGGETQYF
TGTGCCAGCAGCTACTGGACTAGCGGGGGAGAGACCCAGTACTTC
>TRBJ1-2|many|TRBV7-2|TRBD1
CASSLRDSGGEGYTF
TGTGCCAGCAGCTTAAGGGACAGCGGGGGAGAAGGCTACACCTTC
>TRBJ2-2|NA|TRBV12-3/TRBV12-4|NA
CASSLRPRDRTGELFF
TGTGCCAGCAGTCTACGCCCCAGGGATAGGACCGGGGAGCTGTTTTTT
>TRBJ2-7|NA|TRBV7-2|NA
CASSFLSGEQCF
TGTGCCAGCAGCTTTTTGTCGGGGGAGCAGTGCTTC
>TRBJ1-4|NA|TRBV2|TRBD1
CASSPPPQGDSRGKKLFF
TGTGCCAGCAGTCCACCACCCCAAGGGGACAGCAGAGGGAAAAAACTGTTTTTT
>TRBJ2-7|NA|TRBV20-1|TRBD1
CSATRQGARGEQYF
TGCAGTGCCACCCGACAGGGGGCGCGTGGCGAGCAGTACTTC
>TRBJ2-7|few|TRBV21-1|NA
CARWYWRRGPTYEQYF
TGTGCCAGATGGTATTGGCGGAGGGGTCCTACCTACGAGCAGTACTTC
>TRBJ2-3|many|TRBV7-2|NA
CAIRRGDTQYF
TGTGCAATCCGTCGGGGAGATACGCAGTATTTT
>TRBJ2-3|NA|TRBV29-1|NA
CSVELGLAAPTDTQYF
TGCAGCGTTGAATTGGGTTTAGCGGCCCCCACAGATACGCAGTATTTT
>TRBJ2-3|once|TRBV20-1|NA
CCARDAQGPGPRTDTQYF
TGCTGTGCTAGGGACGCCCAAGGACCAGGGCCTCGCACAGATACGCAGTATTTT
>TRBJ1-1|many|TRBV25-1|NA
CASSGQKGHLNTEAFF
TGTGCCAGCAGTGGGCAGAAGGGACATCTGAACACTGAAGCTTTCTTT
>TRBJ1-2|many|TRBV6-2/TRBV6-3|NA
CASSRRGPYYGYTF
TGTGCCAGCAGCCGCCGGGGACCGTACTATGGCTACACCTTC
>TRBJ2-7|NA|TRBV28|NA
CASRVSAKYEQYF
TGTGCCAGCAGAGTTTCGGCCAAATACGAGCAGTACTTC
>TRBJ2-2|few|TRBV12-3/TRBV12-4|TRBD1
CASSLGDSGAGELFF
TGTGCCAGCAGTTTAGGGGACAGCGGAGCCGGGGAGCTGTTTTTT
>TRBJ2-2|NA|TRBV25-1|NA
CASSELTGELFF
TGTGCCAGCAGTGAATTAACCGGGGAGCTGTTTTTT
>TRBJ2-3|NA|TRBV30|NA
CASNSRDPDTQYF
TGTGCCAGCAATTCGCGGGATCCAGATACGCAGTATTTT
>TRBJ1-1|NA|TRBV6-2/TRBV6-3|NA
CASSYSMANTEAFF
TGTGCCAGCAGTTACTCGATGGCAAACACTGAAGCTTTCTTT
>TRBJ2-5|NA|TRBV19|NA
CASSIDLGRLQETQYF
TGTGCCAGTAGTATAGATCTGGGACGGCTCCAAGAGACCCAGTACTTC
>TRBJ1-4|NA|TRBV7-9|NA
CASSLEGLDEKLFF
TGTGCCAGCAGCTTAGAAGGGCTAGATGAAAAACTGTTTTTT
>TRBJ2-7|NA|TRBV11-2|TRBD1
CASRPGTGFSYEQYF
TGTGCCAGCAGACCCGGGACAGGGTTCTCCTACGAGCAGTACTTC
>TRBJ2-2|NA|TRBV5-1|TRBD2
CASSGLAGGAGELFF
TGCGCCAGCAGCGGACTAGCGGGGGGAGCCGGGGAGCTGTTTTTT